This TCR beta chain was identified during a study of shared clonotypes between healthy human individuals (dated by TCRdb to 2019 to 2021). For the study in its entirety: A couple of women and three men aged 18 to 49 years were included in the cohort. For each donor, three plates each were used for CD4 naive and CD4 memory, two plates were used for CD8 naive, and one plate was used for CD8 memory. To estimate repertoire size and how much clonotype sharing occurs between individuals, the study deeply sequenced the blood TCR repertoires of several healthy adults. Libraries were prepared and TCR repertoires were sequenced by different laboratories using diverse techniques, in order to increase sequencing depth and limit assay-specific biases. Leukapheresis yielded between about 0.9 and 9.5 billion PBMCs per donor. What the study reported, not specific to this receptor: The genetic and exposure-history diversity represented was limited by the small number of donors. Pairwise subsampling led to the expectation that sequencing depth would affect the degree of clonotype sharing among donors. Sampling was restricted to blood, and TCR repertoires in tissue are likely to differ from TCR repertoires in blood. Rarefaction of sorted-subset datasets indicated incomplete sequencing despite the large sequencing depth. Clonotypes shared by all four sorted-subset donors showed higher generation probabilities than non-shared clonotypes. Naive subsets generally had larger estimated clonotype richness than memory subsets did. Across a few donors, about 5.2% of naive CD4, roughly 3.3% of naive CD8, 2.3% of memory CD4, and 0.4% of memory CD8 clonotypes were shared.

From its cysteine to its phenylalanine, the CDR3 spans 16 amino acids. CDR3 DNA only is kept here, 48 bases in frame from base 1. From the germline V gene, CDR1 is MDHEN and CDR2 is SYDVKM. Here V drops 4 bases and J drops 4 bases, and the junction holds 7 bases not matched to any gene. For the CD8 naive samples, CD45RO-negative cells were positively selected for CCR7, yielding a CD45RA+CCR7+ population from which TemRA cells were excluded. Donors were healthy HIV-negative adults with no recently reported acute infections or vaccinations. Only Caucasian adults living in Nashville, Tennessee, USA were represented among the donors. Blood was obtained by leukapheresis, after which PBMCs were separated by Ficoll-Histopaque density gradient centrifugation and cryopreserved in liquid nitrogen vapor phase. Analytical flow cytometry was used to check the purity and quantity of every magnetically sorted T cell population. Genomic DNA was isolated from each sorted fraction and quantified by UV absorbance on a Nanodrop 2000c.

About this clone itself: No cognate antigen has been identified for it. It has no much larger one-base neighbor in the sample; base qualities were not kept.

TCR CDR3 regions were amplified from genomic DNA by multiplex PCR using the deep immunoSEQ assay. Genomic DNA extracted from each cell subset was distributed evenly over all wells of several immunoSEQ 96-well plates, and each plate served as one replicate. For sorted subsets, each replicate PCR was loaded with approximately 190 ng genomic DNA, equivalent to approximately 33,000 T cell genomes. Purified libraries were quantified with a Qubit 3.0 fluorometer, sized on a Bioanalyzer 2100, and re-quantified with the KAPA Library Quantification kit. A separate single-read 150-cycle Illumina NextSeq 550 flow cell was used to sequence each immunoSEQ 96-well plate. Under the source paper's analysis protocol: The immunoSEQ output contained only junctional sequences without quality scores, so filtering could not match that applied to full-length reads. Sequences were annotated with PyIR, a Python wrapper for IgBLAST v1.9, and V/J genes and CDR3 were assigned using IMGT germline references. Reads with weak V/J assignments (E-value above 1e-6), missing CDR3, stop codons, out-of-frame junctions, or ambiguous translated residues were removed. V3J clonotypes were defined as sequences sharing the same inferred V gene, J gene, and CDR3 amino acid sequence. Percentage overlap between repertoires was computed as shared unique clonotypes divided by the size of the smaller repertoire. Three approaches were used to assess repertoire richness: RTK rarefaction, the Chao1 estimator, and Recon v2.1 estimates of unobserved clonotypes. OLGA was used to compute generation probabilities for all TCRbeta clonotypes that the gDNA method yielded from a few donors. In its TCRdb copy, this immuneACCESS table keeps in-frame sequences only and misses some clones. Where compared with another copy, unresolved V genes explain less than half of these, and the others have no known cause. V, J and clone size are those of that table, while D and trimming were read from the DNA. For this sample there are roughly 590,000 clones; roughly 95% appear just once. The ten largest clones add up to about 0.11% of the sample.

Sequenced material: naive CD8+ T cells sorted from blood. Sample cell subset or site, as interpreted from the label and publication: CD45RA+CCR7+. This sequence uses TRBV28 and TRBJ2-7, and TRBD2 matches 13 of the central bases. This TCR derives from a woman aged 25 to 39 in good health. In nucleotides, the sequence is TGTGCCAGCAGTTCCGCACTAGCGGGAGGGAGGTACGAGCAGTACTTC. This yields the protein CASSSALAGGRYEQYF.